The clone carrying this T cell receptor (beta chain) was seen only a few times. This entry belongs to a study of control samples from healthy donors and cancer patients. V gave up 0 bases and J gave up 0 bases; unmatched junction bases: 4. CDR3 size: 16 residues. CDR1 and CDR2 (germline): SGDLS, YYNGEE. Sequencing used immunoSEQ multiplex PCR; TCRdb keeps in-frame clones, though not all of them. The sample has about 51,000 clones; around nine tenths are singletons. Sequencing was performed on PBMCs. The rearrangement uses TRBV9 and TRBJ1-1, with 8 positions matching TRBD1. The receptor comes from a man in his forties or fifties with colorectal cancer. In DNA, the CDR3 is TGTGCCAGCAGCGTAGGACAGGGGAAGATGAACACTGAAGCTTTCTTT. Translated, it gives CASSVGQGKMNTEAFF.